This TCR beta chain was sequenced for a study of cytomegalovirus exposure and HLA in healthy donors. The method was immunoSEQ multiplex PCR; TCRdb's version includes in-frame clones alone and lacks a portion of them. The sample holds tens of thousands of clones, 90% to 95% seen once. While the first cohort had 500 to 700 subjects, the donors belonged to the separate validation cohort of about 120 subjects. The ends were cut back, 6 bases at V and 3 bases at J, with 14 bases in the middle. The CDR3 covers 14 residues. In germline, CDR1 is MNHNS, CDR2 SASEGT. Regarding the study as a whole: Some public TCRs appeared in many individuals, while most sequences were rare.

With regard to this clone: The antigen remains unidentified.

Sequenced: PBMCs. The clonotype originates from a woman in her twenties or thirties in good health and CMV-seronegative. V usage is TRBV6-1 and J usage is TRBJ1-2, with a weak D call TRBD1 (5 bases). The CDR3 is CASSETDSYYGYTF. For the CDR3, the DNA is TGTGCCAGCAGCGAAACCGACAGCTACTATGGCTACACCTTC.